This TCR beta chain was documented in a study of blood T cell repertoires in COVID-19. On the study more broadly: Both acute and convalescent COVID-19 samples were obtained from the United States, Italy and Spain. The cDNA or gDNA used as material had been derived from T cells, B-cell-depleted T cells, or PBMCs.

V gave up 1 base and J gave up 5 bases; unmatched junction bases: 3. Germline CDR1 MDHEN, CDR2 SYDVKM. The length of the CDR3 is 16 residues. Original data processing: From reference gene primer amplification, estimates of nucleated cell counts were derived. Profiled with immunoSEQ multiplex PCR; TCRdb holds only in-frame clones, not every one. V and J calls and clone size come straight from that table; D and trimming were deduced from the DNA. The table includes about 37,000 clones, approximately 88% detected once. The sequencing sample was made of peripheral blood. The receptor was isolated from a human donor in a cohort sampled during active COVID-19. The rearrangement joins TRBV28 to TRBJ2-1; 12 bases match TRBD2. The CDR3 sequence is CASSLFRTSGDNEQFF. The CDR3 DNA is TGTGCCAGCAGTTTATTTAGGACTAGCGGGGACAATGAGCAGTTCTTC. Complete variable domain (other parts from reference TRBV28 and TRBJ2-1): DVKVTQSSRYLVKRTGEKVFLECVQDMDHENMFWYRQDPGLGLRLIYFSYDVKMKEKGDIPEGYSVSREKKERFSLILESASTNQTSMYLCASSLFRTSGDNEQFFGPGTRLTVL.